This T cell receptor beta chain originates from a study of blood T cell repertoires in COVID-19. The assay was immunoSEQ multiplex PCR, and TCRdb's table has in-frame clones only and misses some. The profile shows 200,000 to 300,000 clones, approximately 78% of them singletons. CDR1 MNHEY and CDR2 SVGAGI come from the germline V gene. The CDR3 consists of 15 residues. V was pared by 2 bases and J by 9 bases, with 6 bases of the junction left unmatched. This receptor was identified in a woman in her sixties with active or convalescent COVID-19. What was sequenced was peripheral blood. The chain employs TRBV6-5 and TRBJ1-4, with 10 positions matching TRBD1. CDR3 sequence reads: CASSYDRTGGKKLFF. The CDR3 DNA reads TGTGCCAGCAGTTACGACCGGACAGGGGGGAAAAAACTGTTTTTT.